These 32 T cell receptor beta chains share one sample of origin, sequenced in a study of T cell clonotyping in hematopoietic cell transplantation. Sequencing was performed with immunoSEQ multiplex PCR; in TCRdb, only in-frame clones are kept and a portion is missing. The sample contains roughly 16,000 clones, nearly 95% of which appear only once. Sequenced input: peripheral blood mononuclear cells. The source of these receptors is a middle-aged man in good health. Some clones in this sample may be carry-over from other donors' samples.

V is TRBV28 and J is TRBJ1-5, with 9 bases that match TRBD1. Trimming at V came to 6 bases and at J to 0 bases, leaving 9 bases not matched to a gene. CDR1 and CDR2 (germline): MDHEN, SYDVKM. This CDR3 has 17 residues. The DNA of the CDR3 is TGTGCCAGCAGGATACAGGGGGCCGGGTATAGCAATCAGCCCCAGCATTTT. Translated: CASRIQGAGYSNQPQHF.

The chain uses TRBV7-6 and TRBJ2-7; perhaps D is TRBD1 or TRBD2 (7 bases each). V dropped 0 bases and J dropped 4 bases, with 13 bases sitting between them. Looked up from germline, CDR1 is SGHVS and CDR2 is FNYEAQ. The CDR3 consists of 15 residues. The CDR3 coding sequence is TGTGCCAGCAGCTTAGCGGGAGGGGGCGTGTACGAGCAGTACTTC. It specifies CASSLAGGGVYEQYF.

The rearrangement links TRBV7-2 to TRBJ2-1; D gene uncertain. Germline V gene lookup returns CDR1 SGHTA and CDR2 FQGNSA. Trimming removed 5 bases from V and 0 bases from J, with 8 bases in between. This CDR3 has 14 amino acids. CDR3 in amino acids: CASSHESSYNEQFF. The CDR3 DNA reads TGTGCCAGCAGCCACGAGAGCTCCTACAATGAGCAGTTCTTC.

The gene calls are TRBV6-5 and TRBJ2-7; 10 nucleotides agree with TRBD1. CDR3 size: 15 residues. V gave up 6 bases and J gave up 6 bases; unmatched junction bases: 11. Germline lookup yields CDR1 MNHEY and CDR2 SVGAGI. CDR3 DNA sequence: TGTGCCAGCAGGCTACAGGGGACAGGGGTTATCGAGCAGTACTTC. It yields the protein CASRLQGTGVIEQYF.

The genes are TRBV2 and TRBJ2-1; TRBD2 is a possible D gene (6 bases). CDR1 is SNHLY and CDR2 is FYNNEI in the germline V gene. This CDR3 has 17 amino acids. V was pared by 6 bases and J by 8 bases, with 26 bases between. CDR3 bases: TGTGCCAGCAGGGGTCTATCGTATTCGGGAGCCGGGGATGAGCAGTTCTTC. The encoded protein is CASRGLSYSGAGDEQFF.

The chain recombines TRBV28 with TRBJ2-5; D is tentatively TRBD1 or TRBD2 (7 bases each). The V gene's germline CDR1 is MDHEN and CDR2 SYDVKM. Trimming removed 2 bases at V and 0 bases at J, with 13 bases between. CDR3 length equals 16 residues. CDR3 nucleotides: TGTGCCAGCAGTTTAAGGGGGCGGGGGTACCAAGAGACCCAGTACTTC. Translating gives CASSLRGRGYQETQYF.

The sample holds a few counts of this clone. The J gene is TRBJ1-1, the V gene TRBV7-9; D is uncertain. Trimming cost V 4 bases and J 5 bases, with 8 bases left between them. The CDR3 consists of 12 residues. Germline V gives CDR1 SEHNR, CDR2 FQNEAQ (reference sequence). CDR3 sequence (DNA): TGTGCCAGCAGCTCGGGTCGGACTGAAGCTTTCTTT. Encoded protein: CASSSGRTEAFF.

The chain couples TRBV6-6 to TRBJ2-1; TRBD1 might be the D (6 bases). This CDR3 is 14 amino acids long. Trimming removed 4 bases at V and 6 bases at J, with 13 bases between. CDR1 MNHNY and CDR2 SVGAGI come from the germline V gene (reference sequence). CDR3 in DNA: TGTGCCAGCAGTTCCTCGGACAGACTCAATGAGCAGTTCTTC. This sequence encodes CASSSSDRLNEQFF.

The rearrangement links TRBV7-2 to TRBJ1-5, with 7 bases fitting TRBD1. J lost 3 bases, V lost 0 bases, and 5 bases had no gene match. The CDR3 sequence is 16 residues long. Germline V CDR1 and CDR2: SGHTA, FQGNSA. The chain's CDR3 is CASSLAGTDYNQPQHF. CDR3 in DNA: TGTGCCAGCAGCTTAGCTGGGACAGACTACAATCAGCCCCAGCATTTT. Based on the CDR3 plus reference TRBV7-2 and TRBJ1-5, the full variable domain is GAGVSQSPSNKVTEKGKDVELRCDPISGHTALYWYRQSLGQGLEFLIYFQGNSAPDKSGLPSDRFSAERTGGSVSTLTIQRTQQEDSAVYLCASSLAGTDYNQPQHFGDGTRLSIL.

This sequence joins TRBV7-9 and TRBJ2-2, with D tentatively TRBD1 or TRBD2 (5 bases each). The CDR3 covers 13 residues. Trimming stripped 5 bases from V and 7 bases from J, with 11 bases between. In germline, CDR1 is SEHNR, CDR2 FQNEAQ (reference sequence). The CDR3 nucleotides are TGTGCCAGCAGCCGAGGGGATGGCGGGGAGCTGTTTTTT. Amino acid sequence: CASSRGDGGELFF.

The chain uses TRBV11-1 and TRBJ2-3, with 9 bases fitting TRBD2. Germline V gives CDR1 SGHAT, CDR2 FQDESV (reference sequence). CDR3 length: 14 amino acids. Germline trimming cut 5 bases from V and 4 bases from J; bases unmatched to any gene: 4. CDR3 residues: CASSPGLASDTQYF. CDR3 nucleotide sequence: TGTGCCAGCAGCCCGGGACTAGCCTCAGATACGCAGTATTTT.

The chain is built from TRBV19 and TRBJ1-2, with TRBD1 as a possible D gene (6 bases). V lost 6 bases to trimming and J lost 5 bases, with 16 bases between them. The germline V gene encodes CDR1 LNHDA and CDR2 SQIVND (reference sequence). This CDR3 contains 14 residues. The CDR3 bases are TGTGCCAGTAGAAATGGACAGAGAGCTTATGGCTACACCTTC. This sequence encodes CASRNGQRAYGYTF.

The chain uses TRBV7-6 and TRBJ2-2; weak D call: TRBD1 (5 bases). Trimming removed 5 bases at V and 2 bases at J, with 12 bases between. The CDR3 is 15 amino acids. Germline lookup yields CDR1 SGHVS and CDR2 FNYEAQ. The CDR3 is CASSLRQLNTGELFF. The CDR3, as DNA: TGTGCCAGCAGCCTTCGACAGCTAAACACCGGGGAGCTGTTTTTT.

The V gene is TRBV6-4, the J gene TRBJ2-2, with D possibly matching TRBD1 (6 bases). This CDR3 region has 13 residues. Germline CDR1 is MRHNA and CDR2 is SNTAGT. With 3 bases removed from V and 4 bases from J, the gap between germline ends came to 6 bases. CDR3 bases: TGTGCCAGCAGTGAACAGGGCACCGGGGAGCTGTTTTTT. This gives the protein CASSEQGTGELFF.

The chain links TRBV27 to TRBJ2-5; D might be TRBD1 or TRBD2, each matching 5 bases. The CDR3 sequence is 16 residues long. The germline V gene encodes CDR1 MNHEY and CDR2 SMNVEV (reference sequence). The V end lost 2 bases, the J end lost 5 bases, and 18 bases lay between the germline ends. In DNA form, the CDR3 reads TGTGCCAGCAGTTTAGGGGCGGGTGACCGTCTGGAGACCCAGTACTTC. It yields the protein CASSLGAGDRLETQYF.

The chain couples TRBV7-9 to TRBJ2-5; D is uncertain. CDR3 length: 13 amino acids. With 5 bases removed from V and 4 bases from J, the gap between germline ends came to 11 bases. Looked up from germline, CDR1 is SEHNR and CDR2 is FQNEAQ (reference sequence). The DNA of the CDR3 is TGTGCCAGCAGCCGGGCGTTCGTAGAGACCCAGTACTTC. This gives the protein CASSRAFVETQYF.

V gene TRBV10-1 combines with J gene TRBJ1-5; TRBD1 agrees at 7 bases. Germline V lookup: CDR1 WNHNN, CDR2 SYGVQD (reference sequence). There are 17 residues in the CDR3. V lost 6 bases and J lost 2; bases outside the gene matches: 13. The CDR3 DNA reads as TGCGCCAGCAGATCCGGGACAGAGGATTCCGGCAATCAGCCCCAGCATTTT. This encodes CASRSGTEDSGNQPQHF.

The chain recombines TRBV4-3 with TRBJ2-5; possibly TRBD2 for D (6 bases). Germline CDR1 LGHNA, CDR2 YSLEER. Trimming cost V 0 bases and J 0 bases, with 8 bases left between them. The CDR3 consists of 15 residues. CDR3 nucleotide sequence: TGCGCCAGCAGCCAAGATAGGACTAACCAAGAGACCCAGTACTTC. This translates into CASSQDRTNQETQYF.

This clone appeared a few times. V gene TRBV5-4 combines with J gene TRBJ2-7, with TRBD1 matching 9 bases. Per germline, CDR1 SGHNT and CDR2 YYREEE (reference sequence). The CDR3 contains 15 residues. J gave up 5 bases and V 5 bases, and 11 bases lay outside the gene matches. In nucleotides, the CDR3 is TGTGCCAGCAGTTCACAGGGGGCGCGAATCAACGAGCAGTACTTC. Protein sequence: CASSSQGARINEQYF.

The chain combines TRBV29-1 with TRBJ1-2; TRBD1 aligns across 7 bases. The CDR3 has 12 residues. V shed 4 bases and J 7 bases; nucleotides not matched to a gene: 6. Germline values: CDR1 SQVTM, CDR2 ANQGSEA. The CDR3 DNA sequence: TGCAGCGTTGTAGTTTGGGACAGTGGCTACACCTTC. This codes for CSVVVWDSGYTF.

The rearrangement uses TRBV7-3 and TRBJ2-3; D might be TRBD2 (5 bases). Trimming removed 2 bases from V and 5 bases from J, with 11 bases in between. This CDR3 region has 14 residues. Germline CDR1 reads SGHTA; CDR2 reads FQGTGA. The CDR3: CASSLGLPQDTQYF. The CDR3 bases are TGTGCCAGCAGCTTAGGACTCCCCCAAGATACGCAGTATTTT.

The rearrangement links TRBV11-3 to TRBJ1-1, with D unclear. The CDR3 sequence is 12 residues long. The germline gives CDR1 SGHNT, CDR2 YENEEA. V was shortened by 2 bases and J by 5 bases, with 6 bases between the two germline ends. The CDR3 is CASSLYGTEAFF. In DNA form, the CDR3 reads TGTGCCAGCAGCTTATATGGGACTGAAGCTTTCTTT.

This chain connects TRBV19 to TRBJ2-1; D is undetermined. The CDR3 is 17 amino acids. Trimming took off 0 bases at V and 6 bases at J, with 18 bases between the two ends. From germline, CDR1 is LNHDA and CDR2 SQIVND (reference sequence). CDR3 in DNA: TGTGCCAGTAGTATAGATCTCCTAAGTCGAAGGATCAATGAGCAGTTCTTC. Its protein product is CASSIDLLSRRINEQFF.

This chain links TRBV2 with TRBJ1-1; D not certain. Germline-derived CDR1 and CDR2 are SNHLY and FYNNEI. The CDR3 extends over 11 amino acids. Trimming took 10 bases from V and 10 from J, leaving 16 bases between them. The CDR3: CATYVGVGAFF. The CDR3 DNA sequence: TGTGCCACCTATGTCGGGGTTGGAGCTTTCTTT.

The rearrangement links TRBV27 to TRBJ2-2; D perhaps matches TRBD1 (6 bases). The CDR3 is made up of 14 amino acids. V gave up 4 bases and J gave up 2 bases, with 8 bases separating them. Germline V lookup: CDR1 MNHEY, CDR2 SMNVEV (reference sequence). The CDR3 coding sequence is TGTGCCAGCAGTTCCAGGGGCAACACCGGGGAGCTGTTTTTT. This gives the protein CASSSRGNTGELFF.

This chain links TRBV7-8 with TRBJ1-1; 7 positions match TRBD1. This CDR3 is 15 amino acids long. Germline V gene data show CDR1 as SGHVS and CDR2 as FQNEAQ. Unmatched junction bases numbered 1, after V lost 0 bases and J lost 0 bases. CDR3 region: CASSLAGQMNTEAFF. The CDR3 DNA is TGTGCCAGCAGCTTAGCGGGACAGATGAACACTGAAGCTTTCTTT.

The V call is TRBV5-4, the J call TRBJ2-1, with 9 nucleotides matching TRBD2. The CDR3 consists of 14 residues. V shed 3 bases and J 9 bases; nucleotides not matched to a gene: 7. Germline-derived CDR1 and CDR2 are SGHNT and YYREEE (reference sequence). CDR3 residues: CASSSQIAGAEQFF. The CDR3 coding sequence is TGTGCCAGCAGCTCCCAAATAGCGGGAGCTGAGCAGTTCTTC.

Regarding this clone: Other DNA sequences in this sample translate to the same CDR3. The V gene is TRBV14, the J gene TRBJ2-3; 11 bases agree with TRBD1. V was pared by 4 bases and J by 3 bases, with 6 bases of the junction left unmatched. The germline gives CDR1 SGHDN, CDR2 FVKESK. This CDR3 is built from 16 residues. The CDR3 DNA sequence: TGTGCCAGCAGCCCCTGGACAGGGGGCTCGACAGATACGCAGTATTTT. Encoded protein: CASSPWTGGSTDTQYF.

The chain joins TRBV5-4 to TRBJ1-6, with D maybe TRBD1 (5 bases). V lost 4 bases, J lost 9 bases, and 14 bases lay in between. CDR3 length: 14 residues. The V gene's germline CDR1 is SGHNT and CDR2 YYREEE (reference sequence). This CDR3 reads CASSPGFVGSPLHF. The CDR3 DNA sequence: TGTGCCAGCAGCCCAGGGTTTGTAGGTTCACCCCTCCACTTT.

This chain uses TRBV7-9 with TRBJ1-1; D is uncertain. This CDR3 comprises 14 residues. With 5 bases removed from V and 6 bases from J, the gap between germline ends came to 16 bases. In germline, CDR1 is SEHNR, CDR2 FQNEAQ (reference sequence). The DNA of the CDR3 is TGTGCCAGCAGCCCGAAATGGGGAAGGGCTGAAGCTTTCTTT. Residues: CASSPKWGRAEAFF. Using reference TRBV7-9 and TRBJ1-1 for the parts outside the CDR3, the full variable domain is DTGVSQNPRHKITKRGQNVTFRCDPISEHNRLYWYRQTLGQGPEFLTYFQNEAQLEKSRLLSDRFSAERPKGSFSTLEIQRTEQGDSAMYLCASSPKWGRAEAFFGQGTRLTVV.

This clone was found a few times. The genes are TRBV6-6 and TRBJ2-3; possibly TRBD2 for D (7 bases). Trimming shortened V by 5 bases and J by 4 bases, and 13 bases separated the two germline ends. Germline lookup yields CDR1 MNHNY and CDR2 SVGAGI (reference sequence). The CDR3 is made up of 14 amino acids. This chain's CDR3 is CASSPGGESDTQYF. The CDR3 DNA is TGTGCCAGCAGTCCGGGGGGCGAGTCAGATACGCAGTATTTT.

V gene TRBV4-3 combines with J gene TRBJ2-7; D may be TRBD2 (5 bases). This CDR3 contains 13 residues. Germline CDR1 is LGHNA and CDR2 is YSLEER. V was trimmed by 0 bases and J by 8 bases, leaving 11 bases between them. The CDR3 sequence: CASSQDRRAKQYF. Here the CDR3 DNA reads TGCGCCAGCAGCCAAGATAGGCGGGCGAAGCAGTACTTC.